Listed below are T cell receptor beta chains from one sample, sequenced in a study of blood T cell repertoires in COVID-19. Using immunoSEQ multiplex PCR, the repertoire was profiled, and TCRdb retains in-frame clones only, with some absent. The table records about 120,000 clones, 83% of them present only once. What was sequenced was peripheral blood. These receptors were collected from a man aged 80 or over with active or convalescent COVID-19. The CDR3 runs from the conserved cysteine through the conserved F or W. D genes are given only for firm matches. Clone size is not always given. Where it is, it says once, few, many or a class for expanded clones.

d_call: -; clone_size: -; cdr3_length: 13; j_call: TRBJ1-2; v_call: TRBV6-4; cdr3_nt: TGTGCCAGCACTATCACAGTGGTTACAGGCTACACCTTC; cdr3_aa: CASTITVVTGYTF
d_call: TRBD2; clone_size: -; cdr3_length: 13; j_call: TRBJ2-3; v_call: TRBV7-2; cdr3_nt: TGTGCCAGCAGCTTATTAGCGGGGGATACGCAGTATTTT; cdr3_aa: CASSLLAGDTQYF
d_call: -; clone_size: -; cdr3_length: 15; j_call: TRBJ1-1; v_call: TRBV7-8; cdr3_nt: TGTGCCAGCAGCCTATACAGGAACCGGAACACTGAAGCTTTCTTT; cdr3_aa: CASSLYRNRNTEAFF
d_call: -; clone_size: few; cdr3_length: 16; j_call: TRBJ2-7; v_call: TRBV27; cdr3_nt: TGTGCCAGCAGTTTATCTCGGGGTCCAGGCGCCTACGAGCAGTACTTC; cdr3_aa: CASSLSRGPGAYEQYF
d_call: -; clone_size: -; cdr3_length: 12; j_call: TRBJ2-1; v_call: TRBV29-1; cdr3_nt: TGCAGCGTTGAGTCGGGATTTAATGAGCAGTTCTTC; cdr3_aa: CSVESGFNEQFF
d_call: TRBD1; clone_size: few; cdr3_length: 15; j_call: TRBJ1-6; v_call: TRBV5-8; cdr3_nt: TGTGCCAGCAGCTTGGGACAGGGGGCGAGTTCACCCCTCCACTTT; cdr3_aa: CASSLGQGASSPLHF
d_call: -; clone_size: -; cdr3_length: 14; j_call: TRBJ1-1; v_call: TRBV5-1; cdr3_nt: TGCGCCAGCAGTCCGACTAGCCAGAACACTGAAGCTTTCTTT; cdr3_aa: CASSPTSQNTEAFF
d_call: -; clone_size: -; cdr3_length: 11; j_call: TRBJ1-1; v_call: TRBV30; cdr3_nt: TGTGCCTGGAGCAGGGACACTGAAGCTTTCTTT; cdr3_aa: CAWSRDTEAFF
d_call: TRBD1; clone_size: few; cdr3_length: 15; j_call: TRBJ1-3; v_call: TRBV7-2; cdr3_nt: TGTGCCAGCAGCATCTCCGGGACAGGGGGGGTTTCCATATATTTT; cdr3_aa: CASSISGTGGVSIYF
d_call: -; clone_size: -; cdr3_length: 13; j_call: TRBJ2-5; v_call: TRBV6-6; cdr3_nt: TGTGCCAGCAGTTACCGTCGGCAAGAGACCCAGTACTTC; cdr3_aa: CASSYRRQETQYF
d_call: TRBD1; clone_size: -; cdr3_length: 13; j_call: TRBJ2-4; v_call: TRBV2; cdr3_nt: TGTGCCAGCAGCGTACAGGGGAATAGCATTCAGTACTTC; cdr3_aa: CASSVQGNSIQYF
d_call: TRBD2; clone_size: -; cdr3_length: 16; j_call: TRBJ2-7; v_call: TRBV11-2; cdr3_nt: TGTGCCAGCAACACGGGGTTAGCGGGGGGCCAATACGAGCAGTACTTC; cdr3_aa: CASNTGLAGGQYEQYF
d_call: TRBD2; clone_size: -; cdr3_length: 14; j_call: TRBJ2-7; v_call: TRBV6-2/TRBV6-3; cdr3_nt: TGTGCCAGCAGCGGACTAGCGGGGATCTACGAGCAGTACTTC; cdr3_aa: CASSGLAGIYEQYF
d_call: TRBD1; clone_size: -; cdr3_length: 16; j_call: TRBJ2-1; v_call: TRBV7-2; cdr3_nt: TGTGCCAGCAGCTCGTCGGGACAGGGGGCCTACAATGAGCAGTTCTTC; cdr3_aa: CASSSSGQGAYNEQFF
d_call: -; clone_size: -; cdr3_length: 14; j_call: TRBJ1-1; v_call: TRBV3-1/TRBV3-2; cdr3_nt: TGTGCCAGCAGCCAAGATTGCGTCAGGGCTGAAGCTTTCTTT; cdr3_aa: CASSQDCVRAEAFF
d_call: TRBD2; clone_size: -; cdr3_length: 15; j_call: TRBJ2-7; v_call: TRBV7-2; cdr3_nt: TGTGCCAGCAGCTATAGCGGGGTGAGCTCCTACGAGCAGTACTTC; cdr3_aa: CASSYSGVSSYEQYF
d_call: -; clone_size: -; cdr3_length: 13; j_call: TRBJ1-2; v_call: TRBV29-1; cdr3_nt: TGCAGCGTTGAGGCAAAAGCTAACTATGGCTACACCTTC; cdr3_aa: CSVEAKANYGYTF
d_call: TRBD1; clone_size: once; cdr3_length: 19; j_call: TRBJ2-3; v_call: TRBV19; cdr3_nt: TGTGCCAGTAGTCCCACGCGCGCGCGGGACAGGGGGTCCACAGATACGCAGTATTTT; cdr3_aa: CASSPTRARDRGSTDTQYF
d_call: TRBD1; clone_size: few; cdr3_length: 17; j_call: TRBJ2-7; v_call: TRBV7-3; cdr3_nt: TGTGCCAGCAGCTTAACACCTGGTACGACAGGGCGCTACGAGCAGTACTTC; cdr3_aa: CASSLTPGTTGRYEQYF
d_call: -; clone_size: -; cdr3_length: 17; j_call: TRBJ1-4; v_call: TRBV2; cdr3_nt: TGTGCCAGCAGCCAAATAAGGGGCGGGGAGGGTAATGAAAAACTGTTTTTT; cdr3_aa: CASSQIRGGEGNEKLFF
d_call: TRBD1; clone_size: -; cdr3_length: 15; j_call: TRBJ1-5; v_call: TRBV19; cdr3_nt: TGTGCGTCTATCCGGGACAGCTTTAGCAATCAGCCCCAGCATTTT; cdr3_aa: CASIRDSFSNQPQHF
d_call: TRBD1; clone_size: -; cdr3_length: 14; j_call: TRBJ2-5; v_call: TRBV9; cdr3_nt: TGTGCCAGCAGCGTCGGACAGGGCGCGGAGACCCAGTACTTC; cdr3_aa: CASSVGQGAETQYF
d_call: TRBD2; clone_size: -; cdr3_length: 15; j_call: TRBJ2-1; v_call: TRBV3-1/TRBV3-2; cdr3_nt: TGTGCCAGCAGCCTCCGCGGGGGGGCCAACAATGAGCAGTTCTTC; cdr3_aa: CASSLRGGANNEQFF
d_call: TRBD1; clone_size: -; cdr3_length: 15; j_call: TRBJ2-7; v_call: TRBV28; cdr3_nt: TGTGCCAGCAGTTCCCAGGACAGGGGCTCCTACGAGCAGTACTTC; cdr3_aa: CASSSQDRGSYEQYF
d_call: TRBD1; clone_size: -; cdr3_length: 12; j_call: TRBJ1-1; v_call: TRBV28; cdr3_nt: TGTGCCACCCCGGACAGGGGGCAAGGAGCTTTCTTT; cdr3_aa: CATPDRGQGAFF
d_call: -; clone_size: -; cdr3_length: 14; j_call: TRBJ2-7; v_call: TRBV19; cdr3_nt: TGTGCCAGTAGTATTGGGGGGTCGATCTACGAGCAGTACTTC; cdr3_aa: CASSIGGSIYEQYF
d_call: TRBD2; clone_size: -; cdr3_length: 14; j_call: TRBJ2-2; v_call: TRBV7-2; cdr3_nt: TGTGCCAGCAGCACCGGACTAGTGCCCGGGGAGCTGTTTTTT; cdr3_aa: CASSTGLVPGELFF
d_call: TRBD1; clone_size: -; cdr3_length: 15; j_call: TRBJ2-1; v_call: TRBV7-2; cdr3_nt: TGTGCCAGCAGCTTAGGCCGGACAGGATACAATGAGCAGTTCTTC; cdr3_aa: CASSLGRTGYNEQFF
d_call: -; clone_size: many; cdr3_length: 13; j_call: TRBJ2-5; v_call: TRBV7-2; cdr3_nt: TGTGCCAGCAGCTTATGGCAGCAAGAGACCCAGTACTTC; cdr3_aa: CASSLWQQETQYF
d_call: -; clone_size: -; cdr3_length: 17; j_call: TRBJ2-5; v_call: TRBV10-3; cdr3_nt: TGTGCCATCAGTGGATCGGTCCGGCAGGGGAACCAAGAGACCCAGTACTTC; cdr3_aa: CAISGSVRQGNQETQYF
d_call: TRBD1; clone_size: once; cdr3_length: 16; j_call: TRBJ1-6; v_call: TRBV5-1; cdr3_nt: TGCGCCAGCAGCCCACAGGACAGGGTCGCTAATTCACCCCTCCACTTT; cdr3_aa: CASSPQDRVANSPLHF
d_call: TRBD1; clone_size: once; cdr3_length: 16; j_call: TRBJ1-4; v_call: TRBV5-1; cdr3_nt: TGCGCCAGCAGCTCCACAGGGGTTCCAACTAATGAAAAACTGTTTTTT; cdr3_aa: CASSSTGVPTNEKLFF
d_call: TRBD1; clone_size: few; cdr3_length: 14; j_call: TRBJ2-5; v_call: TRBV5-7; cdr3_nt: TGTGCCAGCAGCTTGCAAGGGGGCCGGGAGACCCAGTACTTC; cdr3_aa: CASSLQGGRETQYF
d_call: -; clone_size: -; cdr3_length: 12; j_call: TRBJ2-7; v_call: TRBV6-6; cdr3_nt: TGTGCCAGCAGTTACGGAGGGTTCGAGCAGTACTTC; cdr3_aa: CASSYGGFEQYF
d_call: TRBD1; clone_size: -; cdr3_length: 15; j_call: TRBJ1-5; v_call: TRBV6-2/TRBV6-3; cdr3_nt: TGTGCCAGCAGTTACGGGACAGGGGGCAATCAGCCCCAGCATTTT; cdr3_aa: CASSYGTGGNQPQHF
d_call: TRBD2; clone_size: -; cdr3_length: 15; j_call: TRBJ2-1; v_call: TRBV7-2; cdr3_nt: TGTGCCAGCAGCTTAGGCGGGGGGGCTGTGGTTGAGCAGTTCTTC; cdr3_aa: CASSLGGGAVVEQFF
d_call: -; clone_size: -; cdr3_length: 15; j_call: TRBJ2-4; v_call: TRBV4-3; cdr3_nt: TGCGCCAGCAGCCAAGACCCGTCAGCCAAAAACATTCAGTACTTC; cdr3_aa: CASSQDPSAKNIQYF
d_call: TRBD2; clone_size: once; cdr3_length: 15; j_call: TRBJ2-3; v_call: TRBV13; cdr3_nt: TGTGCCAGCAGCTTCAGCGGGGGTAGAACAGATACGCAGTATTTT; cdr3_aa: CASSFSGGRTDTQYF
d_call: -; clone_size: -; cdr3_length: 17; j_call: TRBJ2-4; v_call: TRBV7-2; cdr3_nt: TGTGCCAGCAGTCCGAGGTTGCGGCGGGGGCGCCCGGACATTCAGTACTTC; cdr3_aa: CASSPRLRRGRPDIQYF
d_call: TRBD1; clone_size: -; cdr3_length: 15; j_call: TRBJ1-2; v_call: TRBV18; cdr3_nt: TGTGCCAGCTCACCACGGACAGGGGGGGACTATGGCTACACCTTC; cdr3_aa: CASSPRTGGDYGYTF
d_call: TRBD1; clone_size: -; cdr3_length: 14; j_call: TRBJ2-3; v_call: TRBV2; cdr3_nt: TGTGCCAGCAGTGAAAGGGACAGGACAGATACGCAGTATTTT; cdr3_aa: CASSERDRTDTQYF
d_call: -; clone_size: -; cdr3_length: 11; j_call: TRBJ1-1; v_call: TRBV6-5; cdr3_nt: TGTGCCAGCGGCATGAACACTGAAGCTTTCTTT; cdr3_aa: CASGMNTEAFF
d_call: -; clone_size: once; cdr3_length: 15; j_call: TRBJ1-6; v_call: TRBV30; cdr3_nt: TGTGCCTGGAGTGTAGGGGTCATAGGGCATTCACCCCTCCACTTT; cdr3_aa: CAWSVGVIGHSPLHF
d_call: -; clone_size: -; cdr3_length: 14; j_call: TRBJ1-4; v_call: TRBV7-2; cdr3_nt: TGTGCCAGCAGCTTCTCGGGGTCCGGTGAAAAACTGTTTTTT; cdr3_aa: CASSFSGSGEKLFF
d_call: -; clone_size: medium-sized; cdr3_length: 16; j_call: TRBJ1-1; v_call: TRBV6-6; cdr3_nt: TGTGCCAGCAGTTACTCGTTACAGCCCGCAAGTTCTGAAGCTTTCTTT; cdr3_aa: CASSYSLQPASSEAFF
d_call: -; clone_size: once; cdr3_length: 13; j_call: TRBJ1-2; v_call: TRBV6-2/TRBV6-3; cdr3_nt: TGTGCCAGCAGTTACGTGAGGGTGTCTGGCTATACCTTC; cdr3_aa: CASSYVRVSGYTF
d_call: -; clone_size: -; cdr3_length: 16; j_call: TRBJ1-4; v_call: TRBV4-2; cdr3_nt: TGTGCCAGCAGCCTGTCCGGAGCCCCAACTAATGAAAAACTGTTTTTT; cdr3_aa: CASSLSGAPTNEKLFF
d_call: -; clone_size: -; cdr3_length: 13; j_call: TRBJ1-4; v_call: TRBV28; cdr3_nt: TGTGCCAGCAGTGCCCAACCGGGAAGGAAACTGTTTTTT; cdr3_aa: CASSAQPGRKLFF
d_call: -; clone_size: -; cdr3_length: 15; j_call: TRBJ2-7; v_call: TRBV4-3; cdr3_nt: TGCGCCAGCAGCCAAGATAACAGTCCAATCTACGAGCAGTACTTC; cdr3_aa: CASSQDNSPIYEQYF
d_call: -; clone_size: -; cdr3_length: 16; j_call: TRBJ1-3; v_call: TRBV7-2; cdr3_nt: TGTGCCAGCAGCTTATCAGGGCTCACCTCTGGAAACACCATATATTTT; cdr3_aa: CASSLSGLTSGNTIYF
d_call: -; clone_size: -; cdr3_length: 13; j_call: TRBJ2-7; v_call: TRBV7-2; cdr3_nt: TGTGCCAGCAGCTTAGGAACACCCAGAGAGCAGTACTTC; cdr3_aa: CASSLGTPREQYF
d_call: -; clone_size: -; cdr3_length: 15; j_call: TRBJ1-5; v_call: TRBV7-8; cdr3_nt: TGTGCCAGCAAAGCGGGATGGTCCCTGAATCAGCCCCAGCATTTT; cdr3_aa: CASKAGWSLNQPQHF
d_call: -; clone_size: -; cdr3_length: 15; j_call: TRBJ2-7; v_call: TRBV5-1; cdr3_nt: TGCGCCAGCAGCTTGGCCCCAGGGCTCTCCTACGAGCAGTACTTC; cdr3_aa: CASSLAPGLSYEQYF
d_call: -; clone_size: -; cdr3_length: 17; j_call: TRBJ2-7; v_call: TRBV12-2; cdr3_nt: TGTGCAAGTCGCTTAGTTTATTGGCGGACTGACTCCTACGAGCAGTACTTC; cdr3_aa: CASRLVYWRTDSYEQYF